This TCR beta chain was sequenced for a study of blood T cells in healthy people across ages. Study-level points and caveats: Percentage of naive T cells showed a strong correlation with TCR beta diversity.

As to this clonotype: No antigen is known for it.

Germline-derived CDR1 and CDR2 are MNHEY and SVGEGT. This CDR3 is built from 16 residues. V was shortened by 1 base and J by 0 bases, with 10 bases between the two germline ends. Combining a sample-barcoded 5' primer with a J-beta primer mix, a second PCR ran for 7 to 11 cycles. Each cDNA molecule was tagged by a template-switch adaptor with 12 random nucleotides. TCRdb processed the 5' RACE reads anew with MiXCR; each CDR3 protein has one entry. This table has some 700,000 distinct CDR3 sequences, about 24% appearing once. Extraction of total RNA produced a minimum of 5 micrograms from each sample. This receptor was obtained from an older man in good health. The sequencing input was blood. The chain couples TRBV6-2 or TRBV6-3 to TRBJ2-1; possibly TRBD2 for D (5 bases). The CDR3 region has the DNA TGTGCCAGCAGTTACTGGACGGGGAGCTCCTACAATGAGCAGTTCTTC. The encoded protein is CASSYWTGSSYNEQFF.